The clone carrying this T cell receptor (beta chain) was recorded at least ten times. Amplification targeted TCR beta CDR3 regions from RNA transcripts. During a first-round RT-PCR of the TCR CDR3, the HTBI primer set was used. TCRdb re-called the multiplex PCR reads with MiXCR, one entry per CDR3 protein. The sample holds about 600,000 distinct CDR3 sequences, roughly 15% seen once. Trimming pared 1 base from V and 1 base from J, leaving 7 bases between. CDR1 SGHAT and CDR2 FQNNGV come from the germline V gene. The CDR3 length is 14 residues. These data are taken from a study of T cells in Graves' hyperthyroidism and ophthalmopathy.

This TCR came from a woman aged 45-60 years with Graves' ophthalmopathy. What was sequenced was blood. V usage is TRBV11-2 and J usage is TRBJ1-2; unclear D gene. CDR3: CASSLGTVNYGYTF. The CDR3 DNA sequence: TGTGCCAGCAGCTTAGGGACGGTTAACTATGGCTACACCTTC.